This is a list of T cell receptor beta chains from one sample in a study of blood T cell repertoires in COVID-19. This table comes from immunoSEQ multiplex PCR, and its TCRdb copy is limited to in-frame clones, with some not included. The table has 210,000 or so clones, roughly 90% seen once. Sequenced sample: peripheral blood. All receptors derive from a woman aged 55-70 years with acute or convalescent COVID-19. Both conserved end residues are part of each CDR3. D genes are given only for firm matches.

j_call | d_call | v_call | cdr3_nt | cdr3_aa
TRBJ1-5 | - | TRBV19 | TGTGCCAGTAGTACCCGGGGGTCGCCGGTCCCCCAGCATTTT | CASSTRGSPVPQHF
TRBJ1-1 | TRBD1 | TRBV19 | TGTGCCAGTAGTACCCACCCCGGGACAGGGTCAGGAGACACTGAAGCTTTCTTT | CASSTHPGTGSGDTEAFF
TRBJ1-1 | - | TRBV5-6 | TGTGCCAGCAGCTTGTACCGGTCTGGGAACACTGAAGCTTTCTTT | CASSLYRSGNTEAFF
TRBJ1-5 | - | TRBV4-1 | TGCGCCAGCAGCCAGACCGGACAGCCTAATCAGCCCCAGCATTTT | CASSQTGQPNQPQHF
TRBJ1-1 | - | TRBV12-3/TRBV12-4 | TGTGCCAGCAGAAACTTGAACACTGAAGCTTTCTTT | CASRNLNTEAFF
TRBJ2-7 | TRBD2 | TRBV19 | TGTGCCAGTAGTATAGCGTTCGGGGGAGGGAAGTACGAGCAGTACTTC | CASSIAFGGGKYEQYF
TRBJ1-6 | - | TRBV11-2 | TGTGCCAGCAGCTCGGGGTTGTCCTCACCCCTCCACTTT | CASSSGLSSPLHF
TRBJ2-1 | TRBD1 | TRBV18 | TGTGCCAGCTCACCCCAGACAGGGGGCGCCTACAATGAGCAGTTCTTC | CASSPQTGGAYNEQFF
TRBJ1-5 | - | TRBV7-2 | TGTGCCAGCAGCCAGAGGGGTTCGGCCGGAGGGAATCAGCCCCAGCATTTT | CASSQRGSAGGNQPQHF
TRBJ1-1 | TRBD1 | TRBV5-1 | TGCGCCAGCAGCAAGGGACAGGGGAAAGGTATGAACACTGAAGCTTTCTTT | CASSKGQGKGMNTEAFF
TRBJ1-5 | TRBD1 | TRBV28 | TGTGCCAGCAGTCCCGGGACAGTCAATCAGCCCCAGCATTTT | CASSPGTVNQPQHF